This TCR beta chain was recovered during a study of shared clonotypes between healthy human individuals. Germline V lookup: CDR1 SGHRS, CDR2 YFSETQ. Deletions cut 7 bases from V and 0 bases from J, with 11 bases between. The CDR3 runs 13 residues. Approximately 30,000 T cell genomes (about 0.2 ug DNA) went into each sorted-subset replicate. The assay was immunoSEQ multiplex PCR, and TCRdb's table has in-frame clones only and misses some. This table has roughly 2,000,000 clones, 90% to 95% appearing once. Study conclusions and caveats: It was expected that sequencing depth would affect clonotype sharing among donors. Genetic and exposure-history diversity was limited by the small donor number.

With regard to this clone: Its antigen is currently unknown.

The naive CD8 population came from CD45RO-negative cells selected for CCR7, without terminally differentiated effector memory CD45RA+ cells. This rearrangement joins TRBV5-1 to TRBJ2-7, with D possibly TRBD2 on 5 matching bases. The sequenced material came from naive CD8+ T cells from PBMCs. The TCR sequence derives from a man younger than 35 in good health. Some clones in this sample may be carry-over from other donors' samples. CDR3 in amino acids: CASGYGGSYEQYF. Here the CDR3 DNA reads TGCGCCAGCGGATACGGAGGCTCCTACGAGCAGTACTTC.